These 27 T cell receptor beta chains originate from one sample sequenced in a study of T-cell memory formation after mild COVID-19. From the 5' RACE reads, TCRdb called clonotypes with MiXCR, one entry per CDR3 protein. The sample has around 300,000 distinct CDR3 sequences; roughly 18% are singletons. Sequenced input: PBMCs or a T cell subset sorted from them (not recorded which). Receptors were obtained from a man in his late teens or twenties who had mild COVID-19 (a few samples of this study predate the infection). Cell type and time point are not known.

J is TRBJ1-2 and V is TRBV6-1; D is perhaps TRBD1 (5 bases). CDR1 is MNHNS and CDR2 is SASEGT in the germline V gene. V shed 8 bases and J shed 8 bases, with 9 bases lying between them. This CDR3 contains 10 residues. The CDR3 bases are TGTGCCAGCGATGGGGGGGGCTACACCTTC. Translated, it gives CASDGGGYTF.

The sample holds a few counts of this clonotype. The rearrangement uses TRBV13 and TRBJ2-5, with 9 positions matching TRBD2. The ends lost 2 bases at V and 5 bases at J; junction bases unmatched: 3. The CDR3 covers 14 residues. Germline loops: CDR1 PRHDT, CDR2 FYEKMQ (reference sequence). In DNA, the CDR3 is TGTGCCAGCAGCTTACTAGCGGGGATGGAGACCCAGTACTTC. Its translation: CASSLLAGMETQYF.

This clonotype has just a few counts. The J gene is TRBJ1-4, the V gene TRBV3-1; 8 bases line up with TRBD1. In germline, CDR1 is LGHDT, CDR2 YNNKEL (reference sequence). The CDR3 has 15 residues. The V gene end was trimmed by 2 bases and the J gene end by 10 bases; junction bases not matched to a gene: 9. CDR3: CASSQSGGTGGKLFF. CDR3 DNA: TGTGCCAGCAGCCAAAGTGGAGGGACAGGTGGAAAACTGTTTTTT.

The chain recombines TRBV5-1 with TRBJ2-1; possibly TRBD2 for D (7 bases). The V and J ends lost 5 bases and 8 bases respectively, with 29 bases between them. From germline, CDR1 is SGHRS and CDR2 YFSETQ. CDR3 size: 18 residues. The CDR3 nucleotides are TGCGCCAGCAGTCAACGGCGTCCGGGGGGCGACTGGGGGGATGAGCAGTTCTTC. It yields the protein CASSQRRPGGDWGDEQFF. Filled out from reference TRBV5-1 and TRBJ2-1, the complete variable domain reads KAGVTQTPRYLIKTRGQQVTLSCSPISGHRSVSWYQQTPGQGLQFLFEYFSETQRNKGNFPGRFSGRQFSNSRSEMNVSTLELGDSALYLCASSQRRPGGDWGDEQFFGPGTRLTVL.

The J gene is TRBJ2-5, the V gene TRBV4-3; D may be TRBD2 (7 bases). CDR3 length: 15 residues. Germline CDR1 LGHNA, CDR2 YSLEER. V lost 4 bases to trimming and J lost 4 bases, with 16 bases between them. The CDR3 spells CASSRRGGGRETQYF. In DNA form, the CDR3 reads TGCGCCAGCAGCCGACGTGGCGGGGGCCGAGAGACCCAGTACTTC.

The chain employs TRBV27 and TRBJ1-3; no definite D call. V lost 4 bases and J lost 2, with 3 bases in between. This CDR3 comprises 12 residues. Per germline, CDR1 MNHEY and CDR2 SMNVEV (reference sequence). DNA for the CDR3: TGTGCCAGCAGTTCGGCTGGAAACACCATATATTTT. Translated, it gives CASSSAGNTIYF.

CDR3 sequence reads: CSATPPNYGYTF. The CDR3 nucleotides read TGCAGTGCTACCCCCCCAAACTATGGCTACACCTTC. The chain combines TRBV20-1 with TRBJ1-2; D is ambiguous. Germline lookup yields CDR1 DFQATT and CDR2 SNEGSKA (reference sequence). The CDR3 length is 12 residues. Trimming cost V 4 bases and J 2 bases, with 8 bases left between them.

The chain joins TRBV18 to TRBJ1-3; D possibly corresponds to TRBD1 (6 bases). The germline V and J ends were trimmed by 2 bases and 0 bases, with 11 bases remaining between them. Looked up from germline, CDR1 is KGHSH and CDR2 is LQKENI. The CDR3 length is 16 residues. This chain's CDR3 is CASSPSQGSSGNTIYF. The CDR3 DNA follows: TGTGCCAGCTCACCATCACAGGGATCCTCTGGAAACACCATATATTTT.

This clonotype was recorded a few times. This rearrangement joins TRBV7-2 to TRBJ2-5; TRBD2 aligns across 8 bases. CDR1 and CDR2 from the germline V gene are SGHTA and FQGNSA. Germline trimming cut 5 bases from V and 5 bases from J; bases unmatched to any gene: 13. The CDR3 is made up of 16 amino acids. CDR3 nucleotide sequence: TGTGCCAGCAGCCCTCAACCCGGGGGGGCTGGGGAGACCCAGTACTTC. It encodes CASSPQPGGAGETQYF.

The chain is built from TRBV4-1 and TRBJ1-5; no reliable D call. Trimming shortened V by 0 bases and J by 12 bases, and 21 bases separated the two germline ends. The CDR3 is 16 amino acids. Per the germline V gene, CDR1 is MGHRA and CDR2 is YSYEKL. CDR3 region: CASSQDIASRSEGQHF. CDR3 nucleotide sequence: TGCGCCAGCAGCCAAGACATAGCCAGCCGATCAGAGGGCCAGCATTTT.

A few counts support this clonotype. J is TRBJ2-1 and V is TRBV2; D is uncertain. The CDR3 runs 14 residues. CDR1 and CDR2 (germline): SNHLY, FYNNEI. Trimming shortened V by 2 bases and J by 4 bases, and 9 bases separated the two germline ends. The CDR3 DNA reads TGTGCCAGCAGTGAACTTCGGGTTTACAATGAGCAGTTCTTC. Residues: CASSELRVYNEQFF.

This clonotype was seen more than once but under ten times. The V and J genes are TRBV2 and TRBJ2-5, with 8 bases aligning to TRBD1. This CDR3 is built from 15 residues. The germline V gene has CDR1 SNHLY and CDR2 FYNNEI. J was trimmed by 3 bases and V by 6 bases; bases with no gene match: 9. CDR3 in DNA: TGTGCCAGCAGCTCCTTGACAGGGGCTGAAGAGACCCAGTACTTC. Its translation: CASSSLTGAEETQYF. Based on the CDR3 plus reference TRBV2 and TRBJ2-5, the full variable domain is EPEVTQTPSHQVTQMGQEVILRCVPISNHLYFYWYRQILGQKVEFLVSFYNNEISEKSEIFDDQFSVERPDGSNFTLKIRSTKLEDSAMYFCASSSLTGAEETQYFGPGTRLLVL.

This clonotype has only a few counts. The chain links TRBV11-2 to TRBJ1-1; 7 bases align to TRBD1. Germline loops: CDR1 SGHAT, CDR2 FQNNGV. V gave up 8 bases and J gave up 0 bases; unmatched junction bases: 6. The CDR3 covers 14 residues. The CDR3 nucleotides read TGTGCCAGCGGCATTAGGGGGCTGAACACTGAAGCTTTCTTT. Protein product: CASGIRGLNTEAFF. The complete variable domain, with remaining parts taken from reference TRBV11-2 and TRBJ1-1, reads EAGVAQSPRYKIIEKRQSVAFWCNPISGHATLYWYQQILGQGPKLLIQFQNNGVVDDSQLPKDRFSAERLKGVDSTLKIQPAKLEDSAVYLCASGIRGLNTEAFFGQGTRLTVV.

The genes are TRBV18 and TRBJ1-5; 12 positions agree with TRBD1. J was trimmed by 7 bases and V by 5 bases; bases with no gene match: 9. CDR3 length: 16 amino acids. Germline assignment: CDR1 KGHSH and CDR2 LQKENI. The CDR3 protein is CASSSGTGGFSQPQHF. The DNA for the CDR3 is TGTGCCAGCTCATCCGGGACAGGGGGCTTTTCCCAGCCCCAGCATTTT. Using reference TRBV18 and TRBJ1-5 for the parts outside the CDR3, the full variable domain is NAGVMQNPRHLVRRRGQEARLRCSPMKGHSHVYWYRQLPEEGLKFMVYLQKENIIDESGMPKERFSAEFPKEGPSILRIQQVVRGDSAAYFCASSSGTGGFSQPQHFGDGTRLSIL.

The CDR3 DNA sequence: TGTGCCAGCAGCCAAGACAGACAGGGTAGAACCCAGTACTTC. It encodes CASSQDRQGRTQYF. V and J are TRBV4-2 and TRBJ2-5; TRBD1 aligns across 7 bases. Trimming cost V 0 bases and J 8 bases; bases outside gene matches: 6. The CDR3 is made up of 14 amino acids. Per the germline V gene, CDR1 is LGHNA and CDR2 is YNFKEQ.

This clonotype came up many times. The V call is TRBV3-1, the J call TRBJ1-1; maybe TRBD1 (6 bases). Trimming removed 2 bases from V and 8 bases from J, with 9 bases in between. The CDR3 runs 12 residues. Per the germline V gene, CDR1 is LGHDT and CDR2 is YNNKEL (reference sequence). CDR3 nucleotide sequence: TGTGCCAGCAGCCAATTAGGGACAGAAGCTTTCTTT. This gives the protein CASSQLGTEAFF.

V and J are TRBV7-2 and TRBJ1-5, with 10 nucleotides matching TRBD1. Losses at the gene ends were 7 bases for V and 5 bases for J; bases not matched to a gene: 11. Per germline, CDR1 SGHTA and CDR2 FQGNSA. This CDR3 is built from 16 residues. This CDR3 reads CASNPGGTGDYQPQHF. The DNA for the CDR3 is TGTGCCAGCAACCCAGGAGGGACAGGGGACTATCAGCCCCAGCATTTT. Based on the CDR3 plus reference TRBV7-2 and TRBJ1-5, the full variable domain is GAGVSQSPSNKVTEKGKDVELRCDPISGHTALYWYRQSLGQGLEFLIYFQGNSAPDKSGLPSDRFSAERTGGSVSTLTIQRTQQEDSAVYLCASNPGGTGDYQPQHFGDGTRLSIL.

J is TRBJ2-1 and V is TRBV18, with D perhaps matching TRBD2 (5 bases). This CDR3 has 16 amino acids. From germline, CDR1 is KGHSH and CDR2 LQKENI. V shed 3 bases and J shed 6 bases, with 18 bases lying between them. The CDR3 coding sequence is TGTGCCAGCTCACCCCCTTCTGTCGGGAAAAGCAATGAGCAGTTCTTC. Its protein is CASSPPSVGKSNEQFF.

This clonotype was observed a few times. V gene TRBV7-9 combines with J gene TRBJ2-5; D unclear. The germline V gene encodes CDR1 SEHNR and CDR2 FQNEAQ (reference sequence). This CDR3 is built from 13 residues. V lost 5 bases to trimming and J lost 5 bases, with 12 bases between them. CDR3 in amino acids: CASSVIEVETQYF. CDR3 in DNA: TGTGCCAGCAGCGTCATCGAGGTGGAGACCCAGTACTTC.

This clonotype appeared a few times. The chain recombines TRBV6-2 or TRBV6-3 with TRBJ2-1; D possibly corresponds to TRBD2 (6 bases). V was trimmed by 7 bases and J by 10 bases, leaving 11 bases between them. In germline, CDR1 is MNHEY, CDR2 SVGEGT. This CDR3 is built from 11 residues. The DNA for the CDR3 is TGTGCCAGCAACGGGGGAGTCGAGCAGTTCTTC. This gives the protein CASNGGVEQFF.

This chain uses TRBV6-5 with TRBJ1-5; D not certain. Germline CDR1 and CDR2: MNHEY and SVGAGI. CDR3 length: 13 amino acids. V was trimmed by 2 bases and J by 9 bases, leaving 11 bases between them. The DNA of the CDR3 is TGTGCCAGCAGTTACGTCGCGGTAGGGCCCCAGCATTTT. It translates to CASSYVAVGPQHF.

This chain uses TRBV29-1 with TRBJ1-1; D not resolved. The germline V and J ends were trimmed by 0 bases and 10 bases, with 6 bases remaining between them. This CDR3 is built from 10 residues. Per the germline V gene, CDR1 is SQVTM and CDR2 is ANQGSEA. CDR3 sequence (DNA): TGCAGCGTTGAAGAGGGAGCAGCTTTCTTT. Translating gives CSVEEGAAFF.

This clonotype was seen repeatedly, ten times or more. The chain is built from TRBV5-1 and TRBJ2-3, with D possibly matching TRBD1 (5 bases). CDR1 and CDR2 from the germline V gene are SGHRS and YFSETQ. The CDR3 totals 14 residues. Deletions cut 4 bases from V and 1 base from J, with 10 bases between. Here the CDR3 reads CASSGQGGTDTQYF. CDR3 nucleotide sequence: TGCGCCAGCAGCGGGCAGGGTGGCACAGATACGCAGTATTTT.

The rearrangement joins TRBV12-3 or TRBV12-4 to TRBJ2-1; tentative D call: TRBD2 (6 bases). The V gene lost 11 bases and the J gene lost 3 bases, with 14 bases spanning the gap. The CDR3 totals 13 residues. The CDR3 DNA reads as TGTGCCGCACGTCGGGGGTACTACAATGAGCAGTTCTTC. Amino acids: CAARRGYYNEQFF.

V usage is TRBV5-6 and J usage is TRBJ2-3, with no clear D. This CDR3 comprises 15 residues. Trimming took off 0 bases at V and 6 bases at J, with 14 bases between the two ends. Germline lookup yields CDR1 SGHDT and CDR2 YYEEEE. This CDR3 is CASSLATGPPDTQYF. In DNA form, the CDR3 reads TGTGCCAGCAGCTTGGCCACCGGCCCGCCGGATACGCAGTATTTT.

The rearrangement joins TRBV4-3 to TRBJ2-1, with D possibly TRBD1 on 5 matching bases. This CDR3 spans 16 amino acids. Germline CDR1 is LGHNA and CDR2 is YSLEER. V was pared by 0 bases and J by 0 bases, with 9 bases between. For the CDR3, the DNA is TGCGCCAGCAGCCAAGATAAGGGGATCTCCTACAATGAGCAGTTCTTC. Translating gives CASSQDKGISYNEQFF.

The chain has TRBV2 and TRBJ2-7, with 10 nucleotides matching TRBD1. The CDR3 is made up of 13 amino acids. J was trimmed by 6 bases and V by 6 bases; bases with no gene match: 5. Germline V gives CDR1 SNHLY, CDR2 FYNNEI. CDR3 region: CASRGTGDGEQYF. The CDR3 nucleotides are TGTGCCAGCAGGGGGACAGGGGACGGCGAGCAGTACTTC.